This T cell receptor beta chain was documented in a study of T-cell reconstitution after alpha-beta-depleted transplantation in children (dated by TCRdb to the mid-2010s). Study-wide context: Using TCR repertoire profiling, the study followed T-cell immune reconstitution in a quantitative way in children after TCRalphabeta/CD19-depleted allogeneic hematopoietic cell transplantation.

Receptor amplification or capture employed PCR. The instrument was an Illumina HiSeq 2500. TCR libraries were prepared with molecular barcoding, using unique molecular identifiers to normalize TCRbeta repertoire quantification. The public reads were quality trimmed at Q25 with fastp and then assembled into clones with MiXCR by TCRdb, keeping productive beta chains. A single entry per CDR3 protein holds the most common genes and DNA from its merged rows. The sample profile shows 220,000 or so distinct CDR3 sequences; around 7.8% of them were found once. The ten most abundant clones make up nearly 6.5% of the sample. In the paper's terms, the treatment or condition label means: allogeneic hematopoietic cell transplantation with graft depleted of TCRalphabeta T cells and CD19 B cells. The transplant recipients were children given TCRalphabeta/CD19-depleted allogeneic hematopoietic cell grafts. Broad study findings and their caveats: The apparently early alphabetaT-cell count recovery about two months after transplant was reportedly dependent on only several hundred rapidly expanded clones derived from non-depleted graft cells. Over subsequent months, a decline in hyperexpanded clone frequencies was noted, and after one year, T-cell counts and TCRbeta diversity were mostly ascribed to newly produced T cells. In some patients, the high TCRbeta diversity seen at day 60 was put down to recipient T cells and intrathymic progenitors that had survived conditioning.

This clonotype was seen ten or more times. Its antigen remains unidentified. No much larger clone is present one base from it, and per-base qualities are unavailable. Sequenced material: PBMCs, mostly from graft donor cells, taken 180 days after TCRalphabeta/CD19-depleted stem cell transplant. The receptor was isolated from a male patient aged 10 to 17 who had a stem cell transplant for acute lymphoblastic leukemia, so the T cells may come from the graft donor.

Here is the DNA: TGTGCCAGCAGTGAATCCCGGGGGTTAGCCAAAAACATTCAGTACTTC. Its protein reads: CASSESRGLAKNIQYF. Here the chain combines TRBV25-1 and TRBJ2-4; possibly the D gene is TRBD2, per 6 matching bases. V sheds 1 base and J sheds 0 bases, leaving 10 bases between their ends. For CDR1 and CDR2, the germline V gene lists MGHDK and SYGVNS. From the cysteine through the phenylalanine, the CDR3 covers 16 amino acids. Only the CDR3 part of the read is kept: 48 bases, read in frame from the first base. This CDR3, with the reference TRBV25-1 and TRBJ2-4 proteins standing in past its ends, gives the full variable domain EADIYQTPRYLVIGTGKKITLECSQTMGHDKMYWYQQDPGMELHLIHYSYGVNSTEKGDLSSESTVSRIRTEHFPLTLESARPSHTSQYLCASSESRGLAKNIQYFGAGTRLSVL.